Listed below are T cell receptor beta chains from one sample, sequenced in a study of tumor-infiltrating lymphocytes in oesophageal squamous cell carcinoma. A single record per CDR3 protein comes from TCRdb applying MiXCR to the PCR reads. The repertoire has 15,000 to 20,000 distinct CDR3 sequences, around two fifths of them found once; the top ten carry approximately 18%. The sample consisted of normal esophageal tissue next to the tumor. The receptors here all came from a female donor with esophageal squamous cell carcinoma. Each CDR3 is given with its conserved first and last residue. A D gene is named only where the DNA matches it firmly. Expanded clones get a size class; other rows say once, few or many, or leave the size out.

v_gene: TRBV7-3
d_gene: TRBD2
j_gene: TRBJ2-3
abundance: NA
CDR3nt: TGTGCCAGCAGCTTAGCGGGAGTTCGAGATACGCAGTATTTT
CDR3aa: CASSLAGVRDTQYF

v_gene: TRBV7-4
d_gene: NA
j_gene: TRBJ2-7
abundance: few
CDR3nt: TGTGCCAGCAGCTTTCACGGTCCCTCCTACGAGCAGTACTTC
CDR3aa: CASSFHGPSYEQYF

v_gene: TRBV18
d_gene: TRBD1
j_gene: TRBJ2-2
abundance: many
CDR3nt: TGTGCCAGCTCACCGCAGACAGGGGTTGATCCCGGGGAGCTGTTTTTT
CDR3aa: CASSPQTGVDPGELFF

v_gene: TRBV7-2
d_gene: NA
j_gene: TRBJ2-7
abundance: NA
CDR3nt: TGTGCCAGCAGGCCCGGGGGCGGGACAACTCGCGAGCAGTACTTC
CDR3aa: CASRPGGGTTREQYF

v_gene: TRBV24-1
d_gene: NA
j_gene: TRBJ1-2
abundance: many
CDR3nt: TGTGCCACCAGTGATACGCAAACAAGAGGCTATGGCTACACCTTC
CDR3aa: CATSDTQTRGYGYTF

v_gene: TRBV5-4
d_gene: TRBD2
j_gene: TRBJ2-1
abundance: many
CDR3nt: TGTGCCAGCAGTCTTACATGGCTAGCGGGAAACAATGAGCAGTTCTTC
CDR3aa: CASSLTWLAGNNEQFF

v_gene: TRBV12-3/TRBV12-4
d_gene: NA
j_gene: TRBJ2-1
abundance: medium-sized
CDR3nt: TGTGCCAGCAGTTTCCAGCGGGCCGACAATGAGCAGTTCTTC
CDR3aa: CASSFQRADNEQFF

v_gene: TRBV7-6
d_gene: TRBD1
j_gene: TRBJ2-7
abundance: NA
CDR3nt: TGTGCCAGCAGCTCAGGGACAGGGAGCTCCTACGAGCAGTACTTC
CDR3aa: CASSSGTGSSYEQYF

v_gene: TRBV6-1
d_gene: NA
j_gene: TRBJ2-2
abundance: many
CDR3nt: TGTGCCAGCAGCGGAAAAGGGACCGGGGAGCTGTTTTTT
CDR3aa: CASSGKGTGELFF

v_gene: TRBV6-1
d_gene: TRBD2
j_gene: TRBJ2-3
abundance: NA
CDR3nt: TGTGCCAGCAGTGAAGCTCGGCTAGCGGGAGCCACTAGCACAGATACGCAGTATTTT
CDR3aa: CASSEARLAGATSTDTQYF

v_gene: TRBV27
d_gene: NA
j_gene: TRBJ2-7
abundance: NA
CDR3nt: TGTGCCAGCAGTTTCCTCCTTGGTGGCCCCGCGGGGGAGCAGTACTTC
CDR3aa: CASSFLLGGPAGEQYF

v_gene: TRBV7-2
d_gene: NA
j_gene: TRBJ1-1
abundance: medium-sized
CDR3nt: TGTGCCAGCAGCTCCCACGGGGCAGGGGTTGGTGAAGCTTTCTTT
CDR3aa: CASSSHGAGVGEAFF

v_gene: TRBV7-6
d_gene: NA
j_gene: TRBJ2-7
abundance: NA
CDR3nt: TGTGCCAGCAGCTTAGCGAATTTTTTGGATACGCAGTACTTC
CDR3aa: CASSLANFLDTQYF

v_gene: TRBV19
d_gene: TRBD1
j_gene: TRBJ2-1
abundance: many
CDR3nt: TGTGCCAGTAGTAGGGGACAGGGAAGAGGTCGCTCCTACAATGAGCAGTTCTTC
CDR3aa: CASSRGQGRGRSYNEQFF

v_gene: TRBV7-2
d_gene: TRBD2
j_gene: TRBJ2-5
abundance: NA
CDR3nt: TGTGCCAGCAGCTCCAGGCGGTCCATAGCGGGAGAGGGAGAGACCCAGTACTTC
CDR3aa: CASSSRRSIAGEGETQYF

v_gene: TRBV19
d_gene: NA
j_gene: TRBJ1-3
abundance: NA
CDR3nt: TGTGCCAGTAGTATAAATGGACAGCATGGAAACACCATATATTTT
CDR3aa: CASSINGQHGNTIYF

v_gene: TRBV18
d_gene: TRBD1
j_gene: TRBJ2-5
abundance: NA
CDR3nt: TGTGCCAGCCGCCGTCCCGGGACAGACCAAGAGACCCAGTACTTC
CDR3aa: CASRRPGTDQETQYF

v_gene: TRBV12-3/TRBV12-4
d_gene: NA
j_gene: TRBJ1-2
abundance: many
CDR3nt: TGTGCCAGCAGCCCTGGGTTCACCAACTATGGCTACACCTTC
CDR3aa: CASSPGFTNYGYTF

v_gene: TRBV7-6
d_gene: NA
j_gene: TRBJ2-7
abundance: NA
CDR3nt: TGTGCCAGTGAGGGTTCACCCCTCCACTTC
CDR3aa: CASEGSPLHF

v_gene: TRBV7-4
d_gene: NA
j_gene: TRBJ2-5
abundance: NA
CDR3nt: TGTGCCAGCAGCCTATCCCCAGGGGAGACCCAGTACTTC
CDR3aa: CASSLSPGETQYF

v_gene: TRBV24-1
d_gene: NA
j_gene: TRBJ2-1
abundance: NA
CDR3nt: TGTGCCACCAGTGATACCACTACAGGGAGCTCCTACAATGAGCAGTTCTTC
CDR3aa: CATSDTTTGSSYNEQFF

v_gene: TRBV2
d_gene: NA
j_gene: TRBJ2-7
abundance: once
CDR3nt: TGTGCCAGCAGCACGGACCTCTACTACGAGCAGTACTTC
CDR3aa: CASSTDLYYEQYF

v_gene: TRBV11-2
d_gene: NA
j_gene: TRBJ2-7
abundance: NA
CDR3nt: TGTGCCAGCAGCTTCAACAGGCTCGAGCAGTACTTC
CDR3aa: CASSFNRLEQYF

v_gene: TRBV7-4
d_gene: NA
j_gene: TRBJ2-3
abundance: NA
CDR3nt: TGTGCCAGCAGCCGCGCTCGAGATACGCAGTATTTT
CDR3aa: CASSRARDTQYF

v_gene: TRBV14
d_gene: TRBD2
j_gene: TRBJ2-1
abundance: NA
CDR3nt: TGTGCCAGCAGCCAAGAGTATCGACTAGCGTACTACAATGAGCAGTTCTTC
CDR3aa: CASSQEYRLAYYNEQFF

v_gene: TRBV7-8
d_gene: NA
j_gene: TRBJ2-5
abundance: many
CDR3nt: TGTGCCAGCAGCTTTACAGAGACCCAGTACTTC
CDR3aa: CASSFTETQYF

v_gene: TRBV7-8
d_gene: TRBD1
j_gene: TRBJ2-7
abundance: once
CDR3nt: TGTGCCAGCAGTTTTTCCGGGACAGGGAGCTACGAGCAGTACTTC
CDR3aa: CASSFSGTGSYEQYF

v_gene: TRBV7-2
d_gene: NA
j_gene: TRBJ1-4
abundance: few
CDR3nt: TGTGCCAGCAGCTTAGTATCCGTTGGGACTAATGAAAAACTGTTTTTT
CDR3aa: CASSLVSVGTNEKLFF

v_gene: TRBV7-3
d_gene: TRBD2
j_gene: TRBJ2-5
abundance: NA
CDR3nt: TGTGCCAGCAGCCCGACTAGCGGGGGGGGGGAGACCCAGTACTTC
CDR3aa: CASSPTSGGGETQYF

v_gene: TRBV20-1
d_gene: TRBD2
j_gene: TRBJ2-1
abundance: few
CDR3nt: TGCAGTGCTAGTTTTTCGGGGACTAGCGGGAGGGATGAGCAGTTCTTC
CDR3aa: CSASFSGTSGRDEQFF

v_gene: TRBV7-8
d_gene: TRBD1
j_gene: TRBJ1-1
abundance: NA
CDR3nt: TGTGCCAGCAGCTTTACAGGGGGTGGAACTGAAGCTTTCTTT
CDR3aa: CASSFTGGGTEAFF

v_gene: TRBV19
d_gene: NA
j_gene: TRBJ1-5
abundance: many
CDR3nt: TGTGCCAGTAGTAAGGCAGGTAGCGATCAGCCCCAGCATTTT
CDR3aa: CASSKAGSDQPQHF

v_gene: TRBV7-9
d_gene: NA
j_gene: TRBJ1-4
abundance: many
CDR3nt: TGTGCCACCAATGCAGGGACTAATGAAAAACTGTTTTTT
CDR3aa: CATNAGTNEKLFF

v_gene: TRBV19
d_gene: NA
j_gene: TRBJ2-4
abundance: NA
CDR3nt: TGTGCCAGTAGTATGAACGGGTTACAAAACATTCAGTACTTC
CDR3aa: CASSMNGLQNIQYF

v_gene: TRBV2
d_gene: TRBD1
j_gene: TRBJ2-5
abundance: NA
CDR3nt: TGTGCCAGCAGCACGATAGGACAGGGGCTCAATGAGCAGTACTTC
CDR3aa: CASSTIGQGLNEQYF

v_gene: TRBV7-6
d_gene: NA
j_gene: TRBJ2-1
abundance: many
CDR3nt: TGTGCCAGCAGCTTAGTGGACGAGCAGTTCTTC
CDR3aa: CASSLVDEQFF